Sequencing of this T cell receptor (beta chain) was carried out in a study of blood T cell repertoires in COVID-19. The CDR3 length is 16 residues. Losses at the gene ends were 4 bases for V and 0 bases for J; bases not matched to a gene: 6. Germline loops: CDR1 LGHNA, CDR2 YSLEER. As processed by the authors: Cell counts per sample came from amplifying reference gene primers. Generated by immunoSEQ multiplex PCR, the TCRdb table keeps only in-frame clones and is missing some. V and J calls and clone size come straight from that table; D and trimming were deduced from the DNA. Altogether tens of thousands of clones are present, approximately 87% being singletons, with the ten largest covering about an eighth.

Specimen: peripheral blood. The sequence was collected from a human donor in a cohort sampled during active COVID-19. The chain employs TRBV4-3 and TRBJ2-3, with 8 positions matching TRBD2. The CDR3 nucleotides are TGCGCCAGCAGCCGGGAGGGACTAGACAGCACAGATACGCAGTATTTT. Encoded protein: CASSREGLDSTDTQYF.